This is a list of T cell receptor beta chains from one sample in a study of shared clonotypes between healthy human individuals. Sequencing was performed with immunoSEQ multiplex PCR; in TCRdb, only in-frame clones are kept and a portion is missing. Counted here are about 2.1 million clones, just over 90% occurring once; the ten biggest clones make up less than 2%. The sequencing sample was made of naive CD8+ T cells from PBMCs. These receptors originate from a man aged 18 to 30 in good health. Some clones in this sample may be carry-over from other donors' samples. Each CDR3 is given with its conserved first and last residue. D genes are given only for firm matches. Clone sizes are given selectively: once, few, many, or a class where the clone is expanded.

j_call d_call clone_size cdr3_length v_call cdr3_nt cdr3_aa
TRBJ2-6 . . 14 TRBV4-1 TGCGCCAGCAGCCATAGCTCTGGGGCCAACGTCCTGACTTTC CASSHSSGANVLTF
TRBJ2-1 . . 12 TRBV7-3 TGTGCCAGCAGCGTCAGAGGGGATGAGCAGTTCTTC CASSVRGDEQFF
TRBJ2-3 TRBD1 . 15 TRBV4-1 TGCGCCAGCAGCCATAGGGGGCGGTACACAGATACGCAGTATTTT CASSHRGRYTDTQYF
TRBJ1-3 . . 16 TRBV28 TGTGCCAGCAGTCCCCGGGCGGGCCACCCTGGAAACACCATATATTTT CASSPRAGHPGNTIYF
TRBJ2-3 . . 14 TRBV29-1 TGCAGCGTTCTCCCGGGACGACGGACAGATACGCAGTATTTT CSVLPGRRTDTQYF
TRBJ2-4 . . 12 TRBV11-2 TGTGCCAGCAGCTTAAATCTGAACATTCAGTACTTC CASSLNLNIQYF
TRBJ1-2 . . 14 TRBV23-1 TGCGCCAGCAGTCCGCTGGGTCCCAAGTTGGGCTACACCTTC CASSPLGPKLGYTF
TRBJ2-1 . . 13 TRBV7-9 TGTGCCAGCAGCTTAGAGTTCCAGAATGAGCAGTTCTTC CASSLEFQNEQFF
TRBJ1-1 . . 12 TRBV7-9 TGTGCCAGCAGCCCGACAGGTCTCGAAGCTTTCTTT CASSPTGLEAFF
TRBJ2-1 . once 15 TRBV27 TGTGCCAGCAGTTTATTAATAGAGTCCTACAATGAGCAGTTCTTC CASSLLIESYNEQFF
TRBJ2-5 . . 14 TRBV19 TGTGCCAGTAGTATAGATGATGGCGGGGAGACCCAGTACTTC CASSIDDGGETQYF
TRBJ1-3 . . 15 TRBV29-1 TGCAGCGTTGATTCTTGGGGCGCGGGGGAAAACACCATATATTTT CSVDSWGAGENTIYF
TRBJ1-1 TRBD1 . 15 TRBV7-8 TGTGCCAGCAGCTTTAGAGGGGGCGCGGGCACTGAAGCTTTCTTT CASSFRGGAGTEAFF
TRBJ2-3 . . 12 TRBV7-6 TGTGCCAGCAGCCATGTCACAGATACGCAGTATTTT CASSHVTDTQYF
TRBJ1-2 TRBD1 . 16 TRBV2 TGTGCCAGCAGAAACAAGGACAGGGGGCATAACTATGGCTACACCTTC CASRNKDRGHNYGYTF
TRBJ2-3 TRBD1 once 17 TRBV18 TGTGCCAGCTCACCACCGGGACAGGGGGATTTCACAGATACGCAGTATTTT CASSPPGQGDFTDTQYF
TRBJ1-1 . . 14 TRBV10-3 TGTGCCATCAGTGAGGCCCCAGACTTCGCTGAAGCTTTCTTT CAISEAPDFAEAFF
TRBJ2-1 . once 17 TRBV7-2 TGTGCCAGCAGCTTCAGGTTGGGGAGGCGATCCTACAATGAGCAGTTCTTC CASSFRLGRRSYNEQFF
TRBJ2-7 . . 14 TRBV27 TGTGCCAGCAGCTCCGGGACTCAAGGTTACGAGCAGTACTTC CASSSGTQGYEQYF
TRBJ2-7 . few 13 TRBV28 TGTGCCAGCAGTTTTCTCACCTACTACGAGCAGTACTTC CASSFLTYYEQYF
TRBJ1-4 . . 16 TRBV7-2 TGTGCCAGCAGCTTAGATCGGGGGAGATCTAATGAAAAACTGTTTTTT CASSLDRGRSNEKLFF
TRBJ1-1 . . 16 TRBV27 TGTGCCAGCAGTTTATCACGCTGGACGGCGAACACTGAAGCTTTCTTT CASSLSRWTANTEAFF
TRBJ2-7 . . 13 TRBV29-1 TGCAGCGTTCGCGGGGCGCGCTCCTACGAGCAGTACTTC CSVRGARSYEQYF
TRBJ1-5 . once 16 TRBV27 TGTGCCAGCAGTCCATCATTTGGAGAAAGCAATCAGCCCCAGCATTTT CASSPSFGESNQPQHF
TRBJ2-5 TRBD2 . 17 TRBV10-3 TGTGCCATCGGTCTCCCCCCGGGACTAGCCAGCCAAGAGACCCAGTACTTC CAIGLPPGLASQETQYF
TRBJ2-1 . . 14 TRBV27 TGTGCCAGCAGTTTGGTCCTCAGGGGCAATGAGCAGTTCTTC CASSLVLRGNEQFF
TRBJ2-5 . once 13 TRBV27 TGTGCCAGCAGTTTATACCTCCAAGAGACCCAGTACTTC CASSLYLQETQYF
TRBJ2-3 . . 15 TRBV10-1 TGCGCCAGCAGTCGGCTAAAAGACGGAGCAGATACGCAGTATTTT CASSRLKDGADTQYF
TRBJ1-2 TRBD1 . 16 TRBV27 TGTGCCAGCAGTTTATCTTATGGGACAGGGGTCTATGGCTACACCTTC CASSLSYGTGVYGYTF
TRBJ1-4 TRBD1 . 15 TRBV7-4 TGTGCCAGCAGCTCCAGGGGGCAGATTAATGAAAAACTGTTTTTT CASSSRGQINEKLFF
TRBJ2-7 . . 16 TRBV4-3 TGCGCCAGCAGCCAGCACACAGGGATTGCTACCTACGAGCAGTACTTC CASSQHTGIATYEQYF
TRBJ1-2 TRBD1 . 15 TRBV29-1 TGCAGCGTTGACGAGAGGGCAGGGGGGGTCTATGGCTACACCTTC CSVDERAGGVYGYTF
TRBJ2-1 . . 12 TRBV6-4 TGTGCCAGCAGTGACTCTAGGATTCAGATGTTCTTC CASSDSRIQMFF
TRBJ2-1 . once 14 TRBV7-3 TGTGCCAGCAGCTCCGGAGTGTCCTACAATGAGCAGTTCTTC CASSSGVSYNEQFF
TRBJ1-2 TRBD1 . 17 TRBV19 TGTGCCAGTACCGATTACACCCGGACAGGGGGTGTCTATGGCTACACCTTC CASTDYTRTGGVYGYTF
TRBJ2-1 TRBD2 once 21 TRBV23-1 TGCGCCAGCAGTCTCGGGGGCTTAGGACTAGCGGGAGTTTGTTCCTACAATGAGCAGTTCTTC CASSLGGLGLAGVCSYNEQFF
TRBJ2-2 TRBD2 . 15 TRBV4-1 TGCGCCAGCAGCCAACCGGGACTAGGGAGCGGGGAGCTGTTTTTT CASSQPGLGSGELFF
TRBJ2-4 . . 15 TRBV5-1 TGCGCCAGCAGCTCCGGGACTTGGGCACCCAACATTCAGTACTTC CASSSGTWAPNIQYF
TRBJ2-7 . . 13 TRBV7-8 TGTGCCAGCAGCGAGGGACGGACGCTGGGGCAGTACTTC CASSEGRTLGQYF
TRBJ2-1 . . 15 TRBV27 TGTGCCAGCAGTTTATACAGGGCGTACTACAATGAGCAGTTCTTC CASSLYRAYYNEQFF
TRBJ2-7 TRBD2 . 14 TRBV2 TGTGCCAGCAGTGGGACTAGCGGAGGGGGCGAGCAGTACTTC CASSGTSGGGEQYF
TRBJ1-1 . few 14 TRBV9 TGTGCCAGCAGCCCATCACATAAGAACACTGAAGCTTTCTTT CASSPSHKNTEAFF
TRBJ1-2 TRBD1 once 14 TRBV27 TGTGCCAGCAGCCCCCGGGACAGGGACTATGGCTACACCTTC CASSPRDRDYGYTF
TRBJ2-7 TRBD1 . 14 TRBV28 TGTGCCAGCACCTGGACAGGGGGCTCCTACGAGCAGTACTTC CASTWTGGSYEQYF
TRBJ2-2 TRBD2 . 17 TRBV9 TGTGCCAGCAGCGTAGGCCCCGCGGGAGTGAACACCGGGGAGCTGTTTTTT CASSVGPAGVNTGELFF
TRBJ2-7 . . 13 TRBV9 TGTGCCAGCAGCGGGGGCACCTCCTACGAGCAGTACTTC CASSGGTSYEQYF
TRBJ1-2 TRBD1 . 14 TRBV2 TGTGCCAGCAGTGTACCCGGGACAGCCTATGGCTACACCTTC CASSVPGTAYGYTF
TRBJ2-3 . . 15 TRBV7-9 TGTGCCAGCAGCTTACAACGATCCGCCACAGATACGCAGTATTTT CASSLQRSATDTQYF
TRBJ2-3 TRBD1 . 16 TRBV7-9 TGTGCCAGCAGCGCCGGGACAGGGGGAAACACAGATACGCAGTATTTT CASSAGTGGNTDTQYF